One and the same sample provided the 26 T cell receptor beta chains below, sequenced in a study of cytotoxic CD8 clonotypes in ibrutinib-treated CLL. TCRdb keeps only in-frame clones here, not all; method: immunoSEQ multiplex PCR. The sample includes around 16,000 clones, 65% to 70% of them seen just once. Sequencing was performed on PBMCs, taken before ibrutinib treatment. The receptors come from a human donor with chronic lymphocytic leukemia.

The table lists this clone with a count of one. The CDR3 spells CASSRTSGGAQMQYF. DNA for the CDR3: TGCGCCAGCAGCAGGACTAGCGGGGGGGCCCAAATGCAGTATTTT. This chain uses TRBV5-1 with TRBJ2-3, with TRBD2 matching 15 bases. The CDR3 covers 15 residues. V was clipped by 4 bases and J by 11 bases; unmatched bases: 8. Germline V lookup: CDR1 SGHRS, CDR2 YFSETQ.

J is TRBJ2-1 and V is TRBV6-1; the D gene is possibly TRBD2 (6 bases). Germline assignment: CDR1 MNHNS and CDR2 SASEGT. The CDR3 contains 15 residues. The ends were cut back, 6 bases at V and 7 bases at J, with 19 bases in the middle. The CDR3 spells CASSGLGTGINEQFF. The CDR3 nucleotides are TGTGCCAGCAGCGGTCTCGGGACTGGTATTAATGAGCAGTTCTTC.

This clone has just a few counts. J is TRBJ2-2 and V is TRBV10-2; D is unclear. V was cut by 2 bases and J by 2 bases, with 6 bases left in between. Per germline, CDR1 WSHSY and CDR2 SAAADI. The CDR3 length is 14 residues. The CDR3 here is CASSEAGNTGELFF. The CDR3 DNA reads TGCGCCAGCAGTGAGGCAGGCAACACCGGGGAGCTGTTTTTT.

The chain uses TRBV4-1 and TRBJ1-2; 7 nucleotides align to TRBD1. Trimming cost V 1 base and J 2 bases; bases outside gene matches: 4. The CDR3 spans 15 residues. Looked up from germline, CDR1 is MGHRA and CDR2 is YSYEKL. The CDR3 DNA reads TGCGCCAGCAGCCAAGGCAGGGGGACCAACTATGGCTACACCTTC. It translates to CASSQGRGTNYGYTF.

This rearrangement joins TRBV5-4 to TRBJ2-3; D is possibly TRBD2 (6 bases). The V and J ends lost 2 bases and 2 bases respectively, with 12 bases between them. The CDR3 sequence is 15 residues long. Looked up from germline, CDR1 is SGHNT and CDR2 is YYREEE (reference sequence). In nucleotides, the CDR3 is TGTGCCAGCAGCTTCCCTAGCGCAGACACAGATACGCAGTATTTT. Protein: CASSFPSADTDTQYF.

The chain links TRBV11-2 to TRBJ2-5; D is uncertain. The germline V and J ends were trimmed by 5 bases and 1 base, with 5 bases remaining between them. Germline values: CDR1 SGHAT, CDR2 FQNNGV. The CDR3 is 12 residues long. For the CDR3, the DNA is TGTGCCAGCAGCCTGGTCCAAGAGACCCAGTACTTC. Residues: CASSLVQETQYF.

This clone showed up just once. The chain links TRBV18 to TRBJ2-7, with D possibly being TRBD1 (5 bases). V dropped 0 bases and J dropped 5 bases, with 14 bases sitting between them. Germline V CDR1 and CDR2: KGHSH, LQKENI. This CDR3 region has 15 residues. CDR3 protein: CASSPPGASGDEQYF. The CDR3 bases are TGTGCCAGCTCACCACCTGGGGCCTCGGGCGACGAGCAGTACTTC. Using reference TRBV18 and TRBJ2-7 for the parts outside the CDR3, the full variable domain is NAGVMQNPRHLVRRRGQEARLRCSPMKGHSHVYWYRQLPEEGLKFMVYLQKENIIDESGMPKERFSAEFPKEGPSILRIQQVVRGDSAAYFCASSPPGASGDEQYFGPGTRLTVT.

Remarks on this clone: At the DNA level, this CDR3 is encoded by other sequences in the same sample as well. The chain combines TRBV6-6 with TRBJ2-1; D is unresolved. The CDR3 runs to 11 residues. Per germline, CDR1 MNHNY and CDR2 SVGAGI (reference sequence). V lost 5 bases, J lost 4 bases, and 3 bases lay in between. CDR3 region: CASSTYNEQFF. The CDR3 bases are TGTGCCAGCAGTACTTACAATGAGCAGTTCTTC.

This CDR3 reads CASSLLAGVEQYF. The CDR3 bases are TGCGCCAGCAGCTTGTTGGCAGGGGTTGAGCAGTACTTC. This chain links TRBV5-1 with TRBJ2-7; a weak D match, TRBD1 (6 bases). Germline CDR1 reads SGHRS; CDR2 reads YFSETQ. CDR3 size: 13 residues. V dropped 1 base and J dropped 7 bases, with 12 bases sitting between them.

The V and J genes are TRBV6-5 and TRBJ1-2; D is undetermined. Germline CDR1 is MNHEY and CDR2 is SVGAGI. The germline V and J ends were trimmed by 5 bases and 0 bases, with 13 bases remaining between them. The CDR3 covers 15 residues. The CDR3 sequence: CASSPYREANYGYTF. The DNA of the CDR3 is TGTGCCAGCAGTCCCTACAGAGAGGCTAACTATGGCTACACCTTC.

The rearrangement uses TRBV5-1 and TRBJ1-2; D remains unclear. V was pared by 0 bases and J by 6 bases, with 15 bases between. This CDR3 contains 15 residues. The germline CDR1 and CDR2 sequences are SGHRS and YFSETQ. The CDR3 here is CASSLDARQVDGYTF. CDR3 in DNA: TGCGCCAGCAGCTTGGATGCCAGGCAGGTCGATGGCTACACCTTC.

This chain links TRBV1 with TRBJ1-3; TRBD1 is the table's D call, not checked against the DNA. TRBV1 is given as a pseudogene. The CDR3 runs 18 residues. The CDR3 bases are TGCACCACCTACTCGAAATCGGGACAGACCAACTCTGGAAACACCATATATTTT. This encodes CTTYSKSGQTNSGNTIYF.

The V call is TRBV19, the J call TRBJ1-5; D perhaps matches TRBD1 (5 bases). This CDR3 is 14 amino acids long. V shed 8 bases and J shed 4 bases, with 15 bases lying between them. CDR1 and CDR2 (germline): LNHDA, SQIVND (reference sequence). The chain's CDR3 is CASGHAGPNQPQHF. Here the CDR3 DNA reads TGTGCCAGTGGACACGCGGGCCCAAATCAGCCCCAGCATTTT.

The rearrangement joins TRBV18 to TRBJ2-5, with D possibly TRBD1 on 6 matching bases. CDR1 and CDR2 (germline): KGHSH, LQKENI. V was trimmed by 5 bases and J by 4 bases, leaving 14 bases between them. CDR3 length: 14 amino acids. CDR3 region: CASSMKQGLETQYF. DNA for the CDR3: TGTGCCAGCTCAATGAAGCAGGGGTTAGAGACCCAGTACTTC.

This clone was detected once. V and J are TRBV7-2 and TRBJ2-5; D remains ambiguous. Germline V gene sequence: CDR1 SGHTA, CDR2 FQGNSA. V lost 5 bases, J lost 7 bases, and 14 bases lay in between. The CDR3 runs to 13 residues. The DNA of the CDR3 is TGTGCCAGCAGCGAGGTGGCCGGTGGGACCCAGTACTTC. It translates to CASSEVAGGTQYF.

This clone was picked up one time. V usage is TRBV6-4 and J usage is TRBJ2-1; 10 positions match TRBD1. V lost 6 bases and J lost 8; bases outside the gene matches: 4. The CDR3 sequence is 13 residues long. Germline CDR1 reads MRHNA; CDR2 reads SNTAGT. CDR3 region: CASSGTGDHEQFF. The CDR3 DNA sequence: TGTGCCAGCAGCGGGACAGGGGACCATGAGCAGTTCTTC.

The chain carries TRBV15 and TRBJ2-7, with 9 bases that match TRBD1. Germline V gives CDR1 LNHNV, CDR2 YYDKDF (reference sequence). The CDR3 contains 14 residues. The V and J ends lost 1 base and 6 bases, in that order; junction bases with no gene match: 4. The CDR3 loop is CATSRGGTGREQYF. In DNA, the CDR3 is TGTGCCACCAGCAGAGGAGGGACAGGGCGCGAGCAGTACTTC. Variable domain in full (rest from reference TRBV15 and TRBJ2-7): DAMVIQNPRYQVTQFGKPVTLSCSQTLNHNVMYWYQQKSSQAPKLLFHYYDKDFNNEADTPDNFQSRRPNTSFCFLDIRSPGLGDTAMYLCATSRGGTGREQYFGPGTRLTVT.

The chain has TRBV29-1 and TRBJ1-1; possibly TRBD1 for D (6 bases). Germline V gene lookup returns CDR1 SQVTM and CDR2 ANQGSEA. The CDR3 spans 13 residues. V was cut by 6 bases and J by 2 bases, with 13 bases left in between. CDR3 region: CSVTGMVNTEAFF. The CDR3 DNA is TGCAGCGTCACAGGGATGGTAAACACTGAAGCTTTCTTT.

V is TRBV18 and J is TRBJ2-3, with D uncertain. This CDR3 spans 11 amino acids. The V end was cut by 2 bases, the J end by 3 bases, with 0 bases between. From germline, CDR1 is KGHSH and CDR2 LQKENI. The DNA for the CDR3 is TGTGCCAGCTCACCAACAGATACGCAGTATTTT. Translated, it gives CASSPTDTQYF.

The rearrangement uses TRBV4-1 and TRBJ2-3; 11 bases are a match to TRBD2. This CDR3 spans 18 amino acids. Germline V gives CDR1 MGHRA, CDR2 YSYEKL. V trimming: 2 bases; J trimming: 6 bases; junction bases outside the gene matches: 13. The CDR3 loop reads CASSQPPMTSGVDDTQYF. The DNA for the CDR3 is TGCGCCAGCAGCCAACCCCCTATGACTAGCGGGGTAGATGATACGCAGTATTTT.

This clone was detected a few times. V and J are TRBV2 and TRBJ2-5, with 10 bases lining up with TRBD2. The ends lost 9 bases at V and 0 bases at J; junction bases unmatched: 4. The germline V gene has CDR1 SNHLY and CDR2 FYNNEI. The CDR3 covers 14 residues. DNA of the CDR3: TGTGCCAGTCTAGCGGGGGAGCACCAAGAGACCCAGTACTTC. Translated, it gives CASLAGEHQETQYF. The whole variable domain, filled in from reference TRBV2 and TRBJ2-5, reads EPEVTQTPSHQVTQMGQEVILRCVPISNHLYFYWYRQILGQKVEFLVSFYNNEISEKSEIFDDQFSVERPDGSNFTLKIRSTKLEDSAMYFCASLAGEHQETQYFGPGTRLLVL.

The chain combines TRBV28 with TRBJ2-7, with 7 bases lining up with TRBD1. The CDR3 consists of 12 residues. The junction had 8 bases not matched to a gene; V was cut back by 10 bases and J by 5 bases. Germline loops: CDR1 MDHEN, CDR2 SYDVKM. CDR3 sequence reads: CATWTGFDEQYF. As DNA, the CDR3 is TGTGCCACCTGGACAGGCTTTGACGAGCAGTACTTC.

The rearrangement links TRBV5-4 to TRBJ2-5; 7 nucleotides match TRBD1. This CDR3 comprises 15 residues. CDR1 is SGHNT, CDR2 YYREEE, per germline (reference sequence). The ends lost 4 bases at V and 5 bases at J; junction bases unmatched: 11. CDR3 in DNA: TGTGCCAGCAGCGAATACAGGGGTCCTTGGGAGACCCAGTACTTC. Protein product: CASSEYRGPWETQYF. The full variable domain, with the rest looked up from reference TRBV5-4 and TRBJ2-5, is ETGVTQSPTHLIKTRGQQVTLRCSSQSGHNTVSWYQQALGQGPQFIFQYYREEENGRGNFPPRFSGLQFPNYSSELNVNALELDDSALYLCASSEYRGPWETQYFGPGTRLLVL.

This clone was seen a few times. This chain joins TRBV27 and TRBJ2-7, with D possibly called TRBD1 or TRBD2 (5 bases each). V was trimmed by 3 bases and J by 6 bases, leaving 9 bases between them. The CDR3 contains 12 residues. From germline, CDR1 is MNHEY and CDR2 SMNVEV (reference sequence). CDR3 DNA sequence: TGTGCCAGCAGTTTTTGGGGGTTCGAGCAGTACTTC. Residues: CASSFWGFEQYF.

V gene TRBV2 combines with J gene TRBJ2-2; maybe TRBD2 (7 bases). V lost 7 bases and J 5 bases, leaving 23 bases between the germline ends. Germline V gives CDR1 SNHLY, CDR2 FYNNEI. CDR3 length equals 17 residues. The CDR3 nucleotides are TGTGCCAGCACCCTTCTGTCGGGGGGCGCGAGAACCGGGGAGCTGTTTTTT. As protein: CASTLLSGGARTGELFF.

The V and J genes are TRBV4-1 and TRBJ2-1, with 12 bases that match TRBD1. Trimming removed 3 bases from V and 7 bases from J; junction bases left unmatched: 10. The germline gives CDR1 MGHRA, CDR2 YSYEKL. The CDR3 spans 17 residues. CDR3 bases: TGCGCCAGCAGCCATCCCCTCGGGACAGGGGGCATAAATGAGCAGTTCTTC. The encoded protein is CASSHPLGTGGINEQFF.